Below, 8 T cell receptor beta chains from the same sample are listed, as sequenced in a study of cytomegalovirus exposure and HLA in healthy donors. Researchers ran the PCR with 60 Vbeta and 13 Jbeta primers. Using immunoSEQ multiplex PCR, the repertoire was profiled, and TCRdb retains in-frame clones only, with some absent. Seen in this sample are 65,000 to 80,000 clones; the ten most common clones hold 7.5%. The sample consisted of PBMCs. All receptors derive from a female donor in good health and CMV-seropositive.

This clone is labeled medium-sized based on frequency. The J gene is TRBJ1-1, the V gene TRBV19; 7 bases match TRBD1. J was trimmed by 1 base and V by 8 bases; bases with no gene match: 4. The germline CDR1 and CDR2 sequences are LNHDA and SQIVND (reference sequence). This CDR3 has 13 residues. The CDR3 sequence is CASEDRTNTEAFF. In DNA form, the CDR3 reads TGTGCCAGTGAGGACAGGACGAACACTGAAGCTTTCTTT.

This sequence joins TRBV27 and TRBJ2-7; 11 bases map to TRBD1. There are 16 residues in the CDR3. Germline loops: CDR1 MNHEY, CDR2 SMNVEV (reference sequence). The J segment lost 7 bases and the V segment lost 6 bases, leaving 14 bases of the junction unmatched. The CDR3 sequence is CASSRSGQGAVFEQYF. The CDR3 DNA sequence: TGTGCCAGCAGCCGATCAGGACAGGGGGCTGTTTTTGAGCAGTACTTC.

The genes are TRBV19 and TRBJ1-1, with a weak D call TRBD1 (5 bases). The CDR3 totals 15 residues. Trimming removed 4 bases at V and 4 bases at J, with 16 bases between. Germline V gene data show CDR1 as LNHDA and CDR2 as SQIVND (reference sequence). In nucleotides, the CDR3 is TGTGCCAGTAGTAACGACTACGACGGGGGCACTGAAGCTTTCTTT. Translating it yields CASSNDYDGGTEAFF. Filled out from reference TRBV19 and TRBJ1-1, the complete variable domain reads DGGITQSPKYLFRKEGQNVTLSCEQNLNHDAMYWYRQDPGQGLRLIYYSQIVNDFQKGDIAEGYSVSREKKESFPLTVTSAQKNPTAFYLCASSNDYDGGTEAFFGQGTRLTVV.

The chain has TRBV5-6 and TRBJ1-1, with 7 bases lining up with TRBD1. The V and J ends lost 3 bases and 4 bases, in that order; junction bases with no gene match: 3. Germline CDR1 SGHDT, CDR2 YYEEEE. This CDR3 spans 13 amino acids. CDR3 DNA: TGTGCCAGCAGCTCGGGACAGCTCACTGAAGCTTTCTTT. It yields the protein CASSSGQLTEAFF.

J is TRBJ2-1 and V is TRBV28; D might be TRBD2 (5 bases). V lost 2 bases, J lost 10 bases, and 18 bases lay in between. The germline gives CDR1 MDHEN, CDR2 SYDVKM. The CDR3 extends over 15 amino acids. This chain's CDR3 is CASSLSGGRIWEQFF. The CDR3 bases are TGTGCCAGCAGTTTAAGTGGCGGGCGGATCTGGGAGCAGTTCTTC. Together with reference TRBV28 and TRBJ2-1, the CDR3 gives the full variable domain: DVKVTQSSRYLVKRTGEKVFLECVQDMDHENMFWYRQDPGLGLRLIYFSYDVKMKEKGDIPEGYSVSREKKERFSLILESASTNQTSMYLCASSLSGGRIWEQFFGPGTRLTVL.

The chain's CDR3 is CSVGDRGTEAFF. As DNA, the CDR3 is TGCAGCGTTGGAGATAGGGGCACTGAAGCTTTCTTT. This sequence joins TRBV29-1 and TRBJ1-1; maybe TRBD1 (5 bases). The CDR3 has 12 amino acids. The V and J ends lost 4 bases and 4 bases respectively, with 10 bases between them. Germline V CDR1 and CDR2: SQVTM, ANQGSEA.

The chain is built from TRBV7-9 and TRBJ1-2, with 11 bases that match TRBD1. V shed 2 bases, J shed 5 bases, and the junction held 10 bases outside the gene matches. Germline V gene sequence: CDR1 SEHNR, CDR2 FQNEAQ (reference sequence). CDR3 size: 17 residues. For the CDR3, the DNA is TGTGCCAGCAGCTTAAGCGGACAGGGGGCTTTGGAGTATGGCTACACCTTC. It encodes CASSLSGQGALEYGYTF. Combining the CDR3 with reference TRBV7-9 and TRBJ1-2 gives the whole variable domain DTGVSQNPRHKITKRGQNVTFRCDPISEHNRLYWYRQTLGQGPEFLTYFQNEAQLEKSRLLSDRFSAERPKGSFSTLEIQRTEQGDSAMYLCASSLSGQGALEYGYTFGSGTRLTVV.

The chain uses TRBV7-2 and TRBJ2-7; 10 nucleotides agree with TRBD2. The V gene's germline CDR1 is SGHTA and CDR2 FQGNSA. There are 15 residues in the CDR3. V lost 5 bases, J lost 4 bases, and 8 bases stayed unmatched. This chain's CDR3 is CASSPLAGDRYEQYF. CDR3 bases: TGTGCCAGCAGCCCTCTAGCGGGAGATCGGTACGAGCAGTACTTC.